The 23 T cell receptor beta chains in this list originate from one sample, sequenced in a study of control samples from healthy donors and cancer patients. Measured with immunoSEQ multiplex PCR; TCRdb has only the in-frame clones, and not every one. Of about 82,000 clones in the sample, 87% were seen once. The material sequenced was blood. These receptor sequences come from a man aged 45-60 years in good health.

Comment on this clone: No conserved phenylalanine or tryptophan ends this CDR3, so it is likely a read error. The DNA is omitted, as the CDR3 cannot be located on it reliably, and the CDR3 follows TCRdb's listing. The J gene is TRBJ2-3, the V gene TRBV11-2; the DNA was not compared with TRBD2, the D call given in the table. The CDR3 contains 12 residues when both ends are counted. Germline V gives CDR1 SGHAT, CDR2 FQNNGV. CDR3: CASSPLNGEREA.

The V gene is TRBV19, the J gene TRBJ1-2; unclear D gene. The V gene's germline CDR1 is LNHDA and CDR2 SQIVND (reference sequence). With 4 bases removed from V and 1 base from J, the gap between germline ends came to 13 bases. This CDR3 spans 15 amino acids. The CDR3 nucleotides are TGTGCCAGTAGTAGAGCCGGTATAGGTAACTATGGCTACACCTTC. Its translation: CASSRAGIGNYGYTF. Based on the CDR3 plus reference TRBV19 and TRBJ1-2, the full variable domain is DGGITQSPKYLFRKEGQNVTLSCEQNLNHDAMYWYRQDPGQGLRLIYYSQIVNDFQKGDIAEGYSVSREKKESFPLTVTSAQKNPTAFYLCASSRAGIGNYGYTFGSGTRLTVV.

A few counts support this clone. V usage is TRBV7-8 and J usage is TRBJ2-7; D may be TRBD1 (6 bases). V lost 0 bases to trimming and J lost 5 bases, with 11 bases between them. CDR1 is SGHVS, CDR2 FQNEAQ, per germline. This CDR3 is built from 14 residues. The CDR3 sequence is CASSLAKGVDEQYV. CDR3 DNA: TGTGCCAGCAGCTTAGCTAAGGGGGTCGACGAGCAGTACGTC.

The chain links TRBV9 to TRBJ2-1, with 7 bases lining up with TRBD2. Trimming at V came to 6 bases and at J to 4 bases, leaving 16 bases not matched to a gene. CDR1 is SGDLS and CDR2 is YYNGEE in the germline V gene. The length of the CDR3 is 17 residues. The chain's CDR3 is CASNDNQREAQYNEQFF. The CDR3 DNA follows: TGTGCCAGCAACGATAACCAACGGGAGGCCCAATACAATGAGCAGTTCTTC.

The chain couples TRBV28 to TRBJ1-4, with 8 bases that match TRBD1. Germline V gene sequence: CDR1 MDHEN, CDR2 SYDVKM. V lost 4 bases to trimming and J lost 5 bases; unmatched junction nucleotides: 6. The length of the CDR3 is 15 residues. The CDR3 DNA is TGTGCCAGCAGTTCACACGGGACAGGAAATGAAAAACTGTTTTTT. It specifies CASSSHGTGNEKLFF. Full variable domain (remainder filled in from reference TRBV28 and TRBJ1-4): DVKVTQSSRYLVKRTGEKVFLECVQDMDHENMFWYRQDPGLGLRLIYFSYDVKMKEKGDIPEGYSVSREKKERFSLILESASTNQTSMYLCASSSHGTGNEKLFFGSGTQLSVL.

The chain carries TRBV5-6 and TRBJ2-1; 10 bases fit TRBD1. After removal of 4 bases from V and 9 bases from J, the junction contained 13 bases not matched to a gene. There are 16 residues in the CDR3. Germline V gives CDR1 SGHDT, CDR2 YYEEEE. CDR3 nucleotides: TGTGCCAGCAGCGGATTTGGGACAGGGGAAATTCGTGAGCAGTTCTTC. It codes for CASSGFGTGEIREQFF.

The V call is TRBV2, the J call TRBJ1-5; tentative D call: TRBD1 (5 bases). The germline CDR1 and CDR2 sequences are SNHLY and FYNNEI. Trimming pared 4 bases from V and 11 bases from J, leaving 12 bases between. This CDR3 region has 12 residues. DNA of the CDR3: TGTGCCAGCAGTGCGGTTGGGGGGGCCCAGCATTTT. Its translation is CASSAVGGAQHF.

The rearrangement links TRBV19 to TRBJ2-7; 10 bases map to TRBD2. The J segment lost 4 bases and the V segment lost 4 bases, leaving 4 bases of the junction unmatched. Germline V gene sequence: CDR1 LNHDA, CDR2 SQIVND (reference sequence). The CDR3 contains 14 residues. CDR3 sequence (DNA): TGTGCCAGTAGTACTGCTAGCGGGAGTTACGAGCAGTACTTC. Protein: CASSTASGSYEQYF.

This chain connects TRBV7-2 to TRBJ2-1; 10 bases fit TRBD1. Germline V lookup: CDR1 SGHTA, CDR2 FQGNSA. The junction had 5 bases not matched to a gene; V was cut back by 5 bases and J by 7 bases. The CDR3 consists of 14 residues. In DNA, the CDR3 is TGTGCCAGCAGCCGCCGGGACAGGGGTAATGAGCAGTTCTTC. Residues: CASSRRDRGNEQFF.

CDR3 sequence reads: CATSSRGTGNTIYF. CDR3 DNA sequence: TGTGCCACCAGCAGCAGGGGGACTGGAAACACCATATATTTT. This chain links TRBV15 with TRBJ1-3, with 7 bases lining up with TRBD1. CDR3 length equals 14 residues. V shed 3 bases, J shed 2 bases, and the junction held 1 base outside the gene matches. CDR1 LNHNV and CDR2 YYDKDF come from the germline V gene (reference sequence).

This clone is a singleton in its sample. This chain joins TRBV18 and TRBJ1-1, with TRBD1 matching over 9 bases. After removal of 5 bases from V and 5 bases from J, the junction contained 6 bases not matched to a gene. The CDR3 is 14 amino acids. Germline V gene sequence: CDR1 KGHSH, CDR2 LQKENI. The CDR3 loop is CASSFGTGYTEAFF. CDR3 coding DNA: TGTGCCAGCTCATTCGGGACAGGGTATACTGAAGCTTTCTTT.

This clone was picked up one time. The chain uses TRBV2 and TRBJ2-5; possibly TRBD1 for D (5 bases). Germline CDR1 and CDR2: SNHLY and FYNNEI. The CDR3 sequence is 13 residues long. V shed 6 bases and J shed 3 bases, with 11 bases lying between them. CDR3 loop: CASSSRREETQYF. The CDR3 DNA sequence: TGTGCCAGCAGCTCGCGCAGGGAAGAGACCCAGTACTTC.

The chain is built from TRBV5-1 and TRBJ2-5; 7 nucleotides align to TRBD2. The CDR3 contains 16 residues. Germline lookup yields CDR1 SGHRS and CDR2 YFSETQ. V lost 4 bases to trimming and J lost 4 bases; unmatched junction nucleotides: 13. This CDR3 is CASSGAGGGAPETQYF. As DNA, the CDR3 is TGCGCCAGCAGCGGCGCAGGCGGGGGAGCTCCAGAGACCCAGTACTTC.

The chain links TRBV12-5 to TRBJ2-1, with TRBD2 matching 12 bases. This CDR3 spans 21 amino acids. Germline V gives CDR1 LGHNT, CDR2 FRNRAP. Germline trimming cut 1 base from V and 4 bases from J; bases unmatched to any gene: 17. This chain's CDR3 is CASGLATLPGLAGRLYNEQFF. CDR3 in DNA: TGTGCTAGTGGTTTGGCAACCCTCCCGGGACTAGCGGGCCGACTTTACAATGAGCAGTTCTTC. Full variable domain (outside the CDR3, taken from reference TRBV12-5 and TRBJ2-1): DARVTQTPRHKVTEMGQEVTMRCQPILGHNTVFWYRQTMMQGLELLAYFRNRAPLDDSGMPKDRFSAEMPDATLATLKIQPSEPRDSAVYFCASGLATLPGLAGRLYNEQFFGPGTRLTVL.

This clone was seen a few times. The chain employs TRBV5-6 and TRBJ1-5; TRBD1 matches 12 bases. This CDR3 comprises 15 residues. V was clipped by 2 bases and J by 7 bases; unmatched bases: 4. Germline V gene data show CDR1 as SGHDT and CDR2 as YYEEEE. The CDR3 protein is CASSLGTGGWQPQHF. DNA of the CDR3: TGTGCCAGCAGCTTAGGGACAGGGGGCTGGCAGCCCCAGCATTTT.

V gene TRBV5-5 combines with J gene TRBJ1-1; D perhaps matches TRBD1 (6 bases). This CDR3 is built from 14 residues. The germline V and J ends were trimmed by 4 bases and 2 bases, with 12 bases remaining between them. Germline V gene sequence: CDR1 SGHKS, CDR2 YYEKEE (reference sequence). In DNA form, the CDR3 reads TGTGCCAGCAGCCTCAGGGGTCATAACACTGAAGCTTTCTTT. It encodes CASSLRGHNTEAFF.

V gene TRBV7-7 combines with J gene TRBJ2-3; no firm D call. The CDR3 loop spans 14 amino acids. The V gene lost 5 bases and the J gene lost 6 bases, with 15 bases spanning the gap. Germline CDR1 SSHAT, CDR2 FNYEAQ (reference sequence). This CDR3 is CASSPGFRADTQYF. CDR3 DNA sequence: TGTGCCAGCAGCCCCGGGTTCCGGGCGGATACGCAGTATTTT.

This rearrangement joins TRBV11-3 to TRBJ2-2, with D tentatively TRBD1 or TRBD2 (5 bases each). This CDR3 contains 16 residues. The V end lost 7 bases, the J end lost 6 bases, and 21 bases lay between the germline ends. CDR1 and CDR2 (germline): SGHNT, YENEEA. For the CDR3, the DNA is TGTGCCAGCACCAGAAGGGGACCATCAGGCGCCGGGGAGCTGTTTTTT. It yields the protein CASTRRGPSGAGELFF.

The chain employs TRBV6-5 and TRBJ2-5; 8 bases are shared with TRBD2. V was clipped by 5 bases and J by 4 bases; unmatched bases: 9. This CDR3 contains 15 residues. Germline assignment: CDR1 MNHEY and CDR2 SVGAGI. CDR3 residues: CASSPRGVRGETQYF. The CDR3 DNA reads as TGTGCCAGCAGTCCGCGGGGGGTCCGGGGAGAGACCCAGTACTTC.

V usage is TRBV24-1 and J usage is TRBJ1-5; D unresolved. This CDR3 is built from 15 residues. The V gene's germline CDR1 is KGHDR and CDR2 SFDVKD. V lost 4 bases and J lost 3, with 12 bases in between. Written as DNA, the CDR3 is TGTGCCACCAGTGACCAGACCACTACCAATCAGCCCCAGCATTTT. This gives the protein CATSDQTTTNQPQHF.

This clone was counted only a few times. The chain recombines TRBV7-2 with TRBJ1-4, with D perhaps TRBD1 (6 bases). The CDR3 extends over 15 amino acids. CDR1 and CDR2 from the germline V gene are SGHTA and FQGNSA. Trimming stripped 6 bases from V and 5 bases from J, with 16 bases between. Written as DNA, the CDR3 is TGTGCCAGCAGTACTCAAGCCGGGACAAATGAAAAACTGTTTTTT. Its protein product is CASSTQAGTNEKLFF.

The chain recombines TRBV6-4 with TRBJ2-2; unclear D gene. CDR1 MRHNA and CDR2 SNTAGT come from the germline V gene. Trimming took 4 bases from V and 4 from J, leaving 10 bases between them. CDR3 length equals 14 residues. The CDR3 sequence: CASSAGDGTGELFF. The CDR3 nucleotides read TGTGCCAGCAGTGCTGGAGATGGCACCGGGGAGCTGTTTTTT.

This rearrangement joins TRBV6-5 to TRBJ2-7; no clear D. Germline CDR1 is MNHEY and CDR2 is SVGAGI. The CDR3 length is 12 residues. Trimming left V 6 bases short and J 6 bases short, with 12 bases between. CDR3 loop: CASRDGVVEQYV. For the CDR3, the DNA is TGTGCCAGCAGGGATGGGGTGGTCGAGCAGTACGTC.